This TCR beta chain is drawn from a study of T-cell reconstitution after alpha-beta-depleted transplantation in children. V shed 5 bases, J shed 6 bases, and the junction held 4 bases outside the gene matches. Looked up from germline, CDR1 is DFQATT and CDR2 is SNEGSKA (reference sequence). CDR3 length: 12 amino acids. Unique molecular identifiers were incorporated during preparation of the TCRbeta library. TCRdb re-analysed the PCR reads in MiXCR, keeping a single row per CDR3 protein. Of some 640,000 distinct CDR3 sequences in the sample, roughly 15% are singletons; the top ten hold 1.1%. The specimen was PBMCs from the stem cell graft donor, collected from the stem cell graft. The clonotype originates from a human donor who donated a stem cell graft to a child with acute myeloid leukemia. The chain couples TRBV20-1 to TRBJ2-4; 7 nucleotides align to TRBD1. The CDR3 loop reads CSAGDRRNIQYF. The CDR3 bases are TGCAGTGCTGGGGACAGAAGAAACATTCAGTACTTC.